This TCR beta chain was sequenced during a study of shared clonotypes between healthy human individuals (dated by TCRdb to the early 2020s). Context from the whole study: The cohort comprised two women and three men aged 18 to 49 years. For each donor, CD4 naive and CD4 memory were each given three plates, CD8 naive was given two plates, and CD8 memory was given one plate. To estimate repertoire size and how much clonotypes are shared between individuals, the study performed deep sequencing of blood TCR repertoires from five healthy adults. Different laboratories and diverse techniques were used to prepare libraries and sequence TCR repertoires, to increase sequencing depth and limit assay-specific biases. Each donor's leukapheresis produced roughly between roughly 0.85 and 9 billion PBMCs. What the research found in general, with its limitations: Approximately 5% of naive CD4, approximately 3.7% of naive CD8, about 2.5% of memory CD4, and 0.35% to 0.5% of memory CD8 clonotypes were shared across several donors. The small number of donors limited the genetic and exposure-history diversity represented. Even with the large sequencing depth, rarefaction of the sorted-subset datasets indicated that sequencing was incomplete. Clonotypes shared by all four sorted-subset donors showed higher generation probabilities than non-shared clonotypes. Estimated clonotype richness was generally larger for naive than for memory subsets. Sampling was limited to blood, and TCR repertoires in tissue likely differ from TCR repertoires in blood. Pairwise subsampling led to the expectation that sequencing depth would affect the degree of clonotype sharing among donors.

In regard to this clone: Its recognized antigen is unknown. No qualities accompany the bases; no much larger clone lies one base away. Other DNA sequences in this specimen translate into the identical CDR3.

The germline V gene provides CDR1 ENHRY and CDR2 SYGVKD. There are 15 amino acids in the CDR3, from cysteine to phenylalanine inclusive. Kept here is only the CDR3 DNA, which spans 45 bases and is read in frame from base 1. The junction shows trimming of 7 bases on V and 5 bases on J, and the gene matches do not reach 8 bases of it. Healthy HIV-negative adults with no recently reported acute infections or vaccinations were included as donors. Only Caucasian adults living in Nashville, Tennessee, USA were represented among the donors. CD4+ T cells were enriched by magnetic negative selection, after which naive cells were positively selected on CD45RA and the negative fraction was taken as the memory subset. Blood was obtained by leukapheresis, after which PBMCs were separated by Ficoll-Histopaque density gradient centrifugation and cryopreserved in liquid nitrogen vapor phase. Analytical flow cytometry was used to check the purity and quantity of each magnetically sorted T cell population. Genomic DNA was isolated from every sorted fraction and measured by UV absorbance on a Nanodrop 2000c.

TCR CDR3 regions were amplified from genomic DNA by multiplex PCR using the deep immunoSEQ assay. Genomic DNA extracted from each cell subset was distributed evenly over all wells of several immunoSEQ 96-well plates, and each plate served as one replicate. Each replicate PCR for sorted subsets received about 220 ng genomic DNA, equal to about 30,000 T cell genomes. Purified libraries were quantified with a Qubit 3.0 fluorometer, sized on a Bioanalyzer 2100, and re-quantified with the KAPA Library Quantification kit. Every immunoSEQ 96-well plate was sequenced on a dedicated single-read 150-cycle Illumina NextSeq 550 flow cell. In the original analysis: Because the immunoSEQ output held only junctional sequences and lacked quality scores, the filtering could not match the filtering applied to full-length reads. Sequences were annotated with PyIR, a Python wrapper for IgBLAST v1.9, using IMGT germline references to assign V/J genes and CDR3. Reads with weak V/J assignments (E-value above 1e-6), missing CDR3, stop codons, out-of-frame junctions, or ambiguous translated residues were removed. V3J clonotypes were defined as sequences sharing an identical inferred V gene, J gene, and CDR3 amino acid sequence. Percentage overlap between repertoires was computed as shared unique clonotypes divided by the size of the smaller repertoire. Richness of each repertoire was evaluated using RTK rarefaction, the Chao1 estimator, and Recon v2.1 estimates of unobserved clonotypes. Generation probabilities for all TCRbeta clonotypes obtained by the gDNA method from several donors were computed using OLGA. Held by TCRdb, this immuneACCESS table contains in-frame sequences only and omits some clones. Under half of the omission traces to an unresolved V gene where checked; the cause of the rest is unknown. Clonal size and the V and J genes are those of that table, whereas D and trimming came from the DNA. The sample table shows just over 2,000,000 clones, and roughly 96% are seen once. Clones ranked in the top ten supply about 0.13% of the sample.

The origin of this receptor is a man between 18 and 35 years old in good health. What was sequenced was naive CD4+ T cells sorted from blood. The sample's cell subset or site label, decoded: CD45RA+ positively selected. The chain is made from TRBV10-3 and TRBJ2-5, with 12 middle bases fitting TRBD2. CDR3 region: CAINPSGGAGETQYF. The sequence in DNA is TGTGCCATCAACCCTAGCGGGGGGGCCGGGGAGACCCAGTACTTC.